This paragraph reports one TCR beta chain. This clonotype was counted many times. Its target antigen remains unknown. Per-base qualities were not stored, and no clone one base away is much larger. A distance of 8 bases separates the germline ends of V and J, which lose 0 bases and 4 bases respectively. Looking up the germline V gene yields CDR1 SGHRS and CDR2 YFSETQ. Reading from cysteine to phenylalanine, the CDR3 counts 13 amino acids. Solely the CDR3 DNA is kept, with 39 bases framed from the first base. Libraries were constructed by RACE. The sequencing machine was a NextSeq 500. Library preparation attached unique molecular identifiers to individual cDNA molecules for quantitative, reproducible TCR counting. Both TCR alpha and TCR beta chains were sequenced from each blood RNA sample. The published analysis was carried out like this. The median number of TCRs per sample was 95,638, ranging from about 20,000 to 690,600. V, J and CDR3 annotation of the TCR reads was performed with the Decombinator software suite. For the PS versus PT1 abundance plots, all samples were subsampled to the same number of TCRs (28,000). Expanded TCRs were defined as absent before sensitization and observed at least eight times at the 2-week time point. Through fastp at Q25 and MiXCR, TCRdb rebuilt clones from the public reads, retaining in-frame beta chains. Rows merge per CDR3 protein into single entries with the most common DNA and genes. These V and J calls are TCRdb output, not the study's own analysis. The sample table shows roughly 100,000 distinct CDR3 sequences, and 10% to 14% are seen once. Around 3.1% of the sample rests with the top ten.

This entry is derived from a study of human T cells and chemical hapten exposure (dated by TCRdb to 2020 to 2023). Notes on the research overall: For sensitization, 2% DPC in acetone was applied to a roughly 2 cm by roughly 2 cm area of upper inner arm skin. Throughout the study period of approximately 23 weeks, patients also received therapeutic DPC doses to the scalp every week. Patch tests used Finn chambers with 0.01% DPC on the upper back, scored after 6 days by International Contact Dermatitis Research Group standards. The mostly female patient cohort included alopecia areata with under or over 50% scalp involvement, alopecia totalis and alopecia universalis. The libraries were sequenced as a pool, and the TCR yield per sample differed mostly because of small variations in library volumes within the pool. Peripheral blood TCR repertoire changes were tracked in vivo in alopecia patients during primary and secondary sensitization to the hapten diphenylcyclopropenone (DPC). Blood samples were taken from patients before sensitization (week 0) and at 2, 6 and about 24 weeks after DPC sensitization. Twenty-nine alopecia patients provided blood for TCR sequencing at one to four time points (pre-sensitization, 2, 6 and 24 weeks).

The intended sense of this specimen's time point label: pre-sensitization, week 0. The label giving this sample's treatment or condition can be read as: therapeutic diphenylcyclopropenone sensitization with weekly scalp DPC. Blood at each patch-test visit was drawn before the patch test was applied. Patients were eligible if aged 18 to 70, diagnosed with alopecia and judged suitable for DPC therapy, and pregnant patients were excluded. Unfractionated whole blood was collected in Tempus Blood RNA tubes, and total RNA was extracted from that blood. The paper's findings and limits, for the study overall: Repeated subsampling changed both the strength of the expansion versus patch-test correlation and the threshold at which that correlation became significant. Because every patient had alopecia, a presumed autoimmune disease, the patients' immune response might differ from that of healthy individuals. Expanded TCRs formed significantly more large CDR3 similarity clusters than pre-sensitization or healthy control sets, consistent with antigen-driven responses. DPC sensitization did not change how many TCRs were above 1 in 1000 frequency, and no evidence was found of alterations in global repertoire structure. A positive correlation was found between the number of PT1 expanded TCRs and patch test score, with significance reached at thresholds 8, 16 and 32 but not 4.

The clonotype was recovered from a woman aged 55-75 years with alopecia areata. Some clones in this sample may be carry-over from other donors' samples. The chain is assembled from TRBV5-1 and TRBJ2-7; there is no confident call for the D gene. The sequencing here drew on whole blood, taken in connection with sensitization to the hapten diphenylcyclopropenone (DPC). The DNA is as follows: TGCGCCAGCAGCTTGGTAGGTGAATACGAGCAGTACTTC. Its protein product is CASSLVGEYEQYF. The entire variable domain, with the stretches around the CDR3 drawn from the reference TRBV5-1 and TRBJ2-7 proteins, is KAGVTQTPRYLIKTRGQQVTLSCSPISGHRSVSWYQQTPGQGLQFLFEYFSETQRNKGNFPGRFSGRQFSNSRSEMNVSTLELGDSALYLCASSLVGEYEQYFGPGTRLTVT.